This entry describes one T cell receptor beta chain. Its antigen is not known. This CDR3 is built from 16 residues. CDR1 and CDR2 from the germline V gene are SGHVS and FQNEAQ. This sample was included in a study of OX40 agonist ivuxolimab in advanced cancers. Study overall: A male proportion of about 86% was recorded, with mean age about 60 years and range 23 to 79.

Profiled with immunoSEQ multiplex PCR; TCRdb holds only in-frame clones, not every one. This table holds 35,000 to 50,000 clones, approximately 83% found once. The study, taken as a whole, reports: Researchers report that CD8+ T cells had, on average, more expanded clones than CD4+.

V usage is TRBV7-8 and J usage is TRBJ2-5, with 8 bases lining up with TRBD2. The DNA end favors TRBJ2-7, so the J call may be wrong. The receptor comes from an adult with an advanced solid tumor such as melanoma, head and neck, liver or kidney cancer. The sequencing used CD4+ or CD8+ T cells sorted from blood, collected in a trial of the OX40 agonist ivuxolimab. In DNA, the CDR3 is TGTGCCAGCAGCCCGCAGTCCGGGGGGGGTATTCACGAGCAGTACTTC. Amino acids: CASSPQSGGGIHEQYF.